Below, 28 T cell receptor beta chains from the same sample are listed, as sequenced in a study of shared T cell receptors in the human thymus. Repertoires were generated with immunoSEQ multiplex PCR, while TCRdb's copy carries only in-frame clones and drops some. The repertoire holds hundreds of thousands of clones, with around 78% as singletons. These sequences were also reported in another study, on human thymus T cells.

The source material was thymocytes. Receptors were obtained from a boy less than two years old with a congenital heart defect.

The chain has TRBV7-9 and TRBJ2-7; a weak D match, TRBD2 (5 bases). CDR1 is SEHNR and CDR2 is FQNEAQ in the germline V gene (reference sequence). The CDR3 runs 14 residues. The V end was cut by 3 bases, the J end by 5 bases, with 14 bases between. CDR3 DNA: TGTGCCAGCAGCTTTACGCTAGCCCCCCACGAGCAGTACTTC. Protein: CASSFTLAPHEQYF.

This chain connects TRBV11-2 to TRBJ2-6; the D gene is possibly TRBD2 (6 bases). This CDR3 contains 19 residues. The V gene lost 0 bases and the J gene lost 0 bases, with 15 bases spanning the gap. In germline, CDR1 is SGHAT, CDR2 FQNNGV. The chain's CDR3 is CASSLDSGRSGSGANVLTF. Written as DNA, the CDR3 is TGTGCCAGCAGCTTAGATTCAGGGAGGTCGGGCTCTGGGGCCAACGTCCTGACTTTC.

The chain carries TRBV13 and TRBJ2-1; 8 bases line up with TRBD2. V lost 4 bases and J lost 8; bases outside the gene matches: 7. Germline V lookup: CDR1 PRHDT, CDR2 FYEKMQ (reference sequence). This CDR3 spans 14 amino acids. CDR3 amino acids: CASSSSGLSDEQFF. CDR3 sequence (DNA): TGTGCCAGCAGCTCTAGCGGGCTTTCTGATGAGCAGTTCTTC. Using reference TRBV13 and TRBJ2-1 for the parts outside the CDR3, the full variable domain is AAGVIQSPRHLIKEKRETATLKCYPIPRHDTVYWYQQGPGQDPQFLISFYEKMQSDKGSIPDRFSAQQFSDYHSELNMSSLELGDSALYFCASSSSGLSDEQFFGPGTRLTVL.

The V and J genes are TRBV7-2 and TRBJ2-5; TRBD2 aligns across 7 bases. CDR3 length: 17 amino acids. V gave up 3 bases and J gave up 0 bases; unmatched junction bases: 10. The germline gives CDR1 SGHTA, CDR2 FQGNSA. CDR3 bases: TGTGCCAGCAGCTTTTCAGGGCGGGAGCCCGACCAAGAGACCCAGTACTTC. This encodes CASSFSGREPDQETQYF.

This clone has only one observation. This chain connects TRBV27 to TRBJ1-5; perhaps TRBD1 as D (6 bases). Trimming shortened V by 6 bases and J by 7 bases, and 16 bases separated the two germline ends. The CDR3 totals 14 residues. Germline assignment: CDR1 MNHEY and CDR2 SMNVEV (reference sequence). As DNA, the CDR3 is TGTGCCAGCAGCCGTACAGGGATGGGCCAGCCCCAGCATTTT. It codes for CASSRTGMGQPQHF.

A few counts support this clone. In nucleotides, the CDR3 is TGTGCCAGCAGCCGGACTAGCGGGAGGTACAATGAGCAGTTCTTC. This encodes CASSRTSGRYNEQFF. The J gene is TRBJ2-1, the V gene TRBV9, with 14 bases identical to TRBD2. Germline CDR1 SGDLS, CDR2 YYNGEE. Trimming removed 4 bases from V and 4 bases from J; junction bases left unmatched: 1. The CDR3 spans 15 residues. The full variable domain, completed using reference TRBV9 and TRBJ2-1, is DSGVTQTPKHLITATGQRVTLRCSPRSGDLSVYWYQQSLDQGLQFLIQYYNGEERAKGNILERFSAQQFPDLHSELNLSSLELGDSALYFCASSRTSGRYNEQFFGPGTRLTVL.

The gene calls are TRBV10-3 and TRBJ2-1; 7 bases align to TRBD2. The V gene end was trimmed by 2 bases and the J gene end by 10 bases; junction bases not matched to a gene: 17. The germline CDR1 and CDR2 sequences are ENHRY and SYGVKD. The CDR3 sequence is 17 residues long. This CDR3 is CAISETQTSSISGEQFF. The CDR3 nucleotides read TGTGCCATCAGTGAGACACAGACTAGCTCAATATCGGGCGAGCAGTTCTTC.

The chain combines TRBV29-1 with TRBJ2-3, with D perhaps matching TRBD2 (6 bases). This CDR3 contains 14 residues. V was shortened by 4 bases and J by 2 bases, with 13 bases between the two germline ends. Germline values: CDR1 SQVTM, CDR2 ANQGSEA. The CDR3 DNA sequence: TGCAGCGTTGTGTCGGGGGATTCCACAGATACGCAGTATTTT. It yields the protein CSVVSGDSTDTQYF.

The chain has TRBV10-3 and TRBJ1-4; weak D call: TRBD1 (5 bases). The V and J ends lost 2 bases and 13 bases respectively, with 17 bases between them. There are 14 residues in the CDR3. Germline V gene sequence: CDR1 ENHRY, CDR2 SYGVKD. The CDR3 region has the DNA TGTGCCATCAGTGAGGAGCGGCAGGGAGGGCGACTGTTTTTT. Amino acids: CAISEERQGGRLFF.

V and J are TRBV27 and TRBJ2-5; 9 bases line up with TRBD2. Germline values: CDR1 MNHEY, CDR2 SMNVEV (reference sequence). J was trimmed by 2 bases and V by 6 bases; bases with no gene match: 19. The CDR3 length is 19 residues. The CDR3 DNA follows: TGTGCCAGCAGCGTGGGACAGATGCCTAGCGGGGCGGGTCAAGAGACCCAGTACTTC. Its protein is CASSVGQMPSGAGQETQYF.

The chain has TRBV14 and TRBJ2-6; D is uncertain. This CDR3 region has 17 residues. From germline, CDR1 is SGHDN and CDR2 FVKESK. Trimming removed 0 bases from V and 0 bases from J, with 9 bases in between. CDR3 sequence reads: CASSQEAPSSGANVLTF. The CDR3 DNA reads TGTGCCAGCAGCCAAGAGGCCCCGTCCTCTGGGGCCAACGTCCTGACTTTC.

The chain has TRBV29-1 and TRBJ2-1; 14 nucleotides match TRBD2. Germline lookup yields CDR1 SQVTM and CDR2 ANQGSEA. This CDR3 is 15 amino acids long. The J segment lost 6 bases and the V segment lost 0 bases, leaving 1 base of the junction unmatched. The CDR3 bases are TGCAGCGTTGAAGATGGACTAGCGGGAGGCAATGAGCAGTTCTTC. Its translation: CSVEDGLAGGNEQFF.

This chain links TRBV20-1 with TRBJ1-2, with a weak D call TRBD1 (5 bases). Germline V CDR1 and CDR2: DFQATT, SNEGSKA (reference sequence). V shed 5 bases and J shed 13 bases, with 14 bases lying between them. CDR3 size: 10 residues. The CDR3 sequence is CSAPGWSGTF. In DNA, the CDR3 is TGCAGTGCTCCAGGGTGGTCCGGCACCTTC.

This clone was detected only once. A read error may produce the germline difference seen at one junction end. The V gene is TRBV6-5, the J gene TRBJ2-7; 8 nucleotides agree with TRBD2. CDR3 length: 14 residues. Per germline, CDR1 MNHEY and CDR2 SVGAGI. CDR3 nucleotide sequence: TGTGCCAGCAGTTACTCGGGACTAGACAGATCCCTCGAATTC. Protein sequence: CASSYSGLDRSLEF.

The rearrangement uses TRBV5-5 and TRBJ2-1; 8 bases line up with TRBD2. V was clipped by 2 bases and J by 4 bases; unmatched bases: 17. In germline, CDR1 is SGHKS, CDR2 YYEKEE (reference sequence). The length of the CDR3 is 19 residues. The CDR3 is CASSFDLAGKDEAYNEQFF. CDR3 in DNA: TGTGCCAGCAGCTTCGACCTAGCGGGTAAAGATGAAGCTTACAATGAGCAGTTCTTC.

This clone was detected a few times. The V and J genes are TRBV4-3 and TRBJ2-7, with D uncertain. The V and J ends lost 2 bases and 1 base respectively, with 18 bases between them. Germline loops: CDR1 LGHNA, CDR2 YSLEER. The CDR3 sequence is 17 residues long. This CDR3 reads CASSQQVFGRISYEQYF. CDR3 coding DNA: TGCGCCAGCAGCCAACAAGTTTTTGGCAGAATTTCCTACGAGCAGTACTTC.

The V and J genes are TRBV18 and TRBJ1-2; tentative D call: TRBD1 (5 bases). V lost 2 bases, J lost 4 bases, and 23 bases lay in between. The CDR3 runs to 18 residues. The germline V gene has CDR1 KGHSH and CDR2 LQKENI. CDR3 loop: CASSPGGTLRFSTYGYTF. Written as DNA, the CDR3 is TGTGCCAGCTCACCAGGAGGGACTTTGCGGTTCAGTACCTATGGCTACACCTTC. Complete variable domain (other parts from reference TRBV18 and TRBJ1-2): NAGVMQNPRHLVRRRGQEARLRCSPMKGHSHVYWYRQLPEEGLKFMVYLQKENIIDESGMPKERFSAEFPKEGPSILRIQQVVRGDSAAYFCASSPGGTLRFSTYGYTFGSGTRLTVV.

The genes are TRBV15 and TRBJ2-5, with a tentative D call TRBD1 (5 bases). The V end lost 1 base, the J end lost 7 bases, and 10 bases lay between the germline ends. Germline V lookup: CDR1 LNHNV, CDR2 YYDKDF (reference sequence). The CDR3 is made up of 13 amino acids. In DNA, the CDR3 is TGTGCCACCAGCAGAGTCCCAGGGCTGACCCAGTACTTC. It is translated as CATSRVPGLTQYF.

For the CDR3, the DNA is TGTGCCAGTAACTTACTAGCGGGAGGGCCTCAGTTCTTC. This gives the protein CASNLLAGGPQFF. The V gene is TRBV19, the J gene TRBJ2-1; 13 positions match TRBD2. V dropped 7 bases and J dropped 13; count of bases not matched to a gene: 7. The CDR3 contains 13 residues. Germline V gene sequence: CDR1 LNHDA, CDR2 SQIVND (reference sequence).

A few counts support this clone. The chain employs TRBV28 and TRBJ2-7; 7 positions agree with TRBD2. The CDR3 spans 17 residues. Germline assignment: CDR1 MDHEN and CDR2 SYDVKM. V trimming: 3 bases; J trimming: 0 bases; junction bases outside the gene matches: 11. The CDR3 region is CASSLSGVVPRSYEQYF. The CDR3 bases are TGTGCCAGCAGTTTGAGCGGGGTAGTCCCCCGCTCCTACGAGCAGTACTTC.

The CDR3 DNA follows: TGCGCCAGCAGCTACTCCCTTCGGGCGGGAGTGTTGCGCGAGCAGTACTTC. It codes for CASSYSLRAGVLREQYF. This chain joins TRBV5-1 and TRBJ2-7; 7 positions agree with TRBD2. The germline V gene has CDR1 SGHRS and CDR2 YFSETQ. CDR3 length equals 17 residues. V lost 3 bases and J lost 6; bases outside the gene matches: 18.

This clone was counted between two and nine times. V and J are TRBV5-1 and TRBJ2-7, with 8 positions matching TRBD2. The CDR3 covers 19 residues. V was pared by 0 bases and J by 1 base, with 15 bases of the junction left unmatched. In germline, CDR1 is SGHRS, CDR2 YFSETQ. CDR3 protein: CASSLGYISGTPLSYEQYF. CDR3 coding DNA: TGCGCCAGCAGCTTGGGCTATATTAGCGGGACTCCCCTATCCTACGAGCAGTACTTC.

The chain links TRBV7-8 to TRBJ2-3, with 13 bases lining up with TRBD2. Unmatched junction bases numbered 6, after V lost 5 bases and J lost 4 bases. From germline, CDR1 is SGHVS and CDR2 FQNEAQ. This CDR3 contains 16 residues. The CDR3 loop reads CASSPTSGRLPDTQYF. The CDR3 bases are TGTGCCAGCAGCCCGACTAGCGGGAGGCTACCAGATACGCAGTATTTT.

Here the CDR3 reads CASSVDAGIDTQYF. CDR3 nucleotide sequence: TGTGCCAGCAGCGTAGACGCAGGTATAGATACGCAGTATTTT. The chain has TRBV9 and TRBJ2-3, with D uncertain. Germline V gene sequence: CDR1 SGDLS, CDR2 YYNGEE. V was shortened by 0 bases and J by 5 bases, with 10 bases between the two germline ends. The CDR3 covers 14 residues.

The CDR3 DNA reads as TGTGCCAGCAGCGCCGTCTTATCAGGGGGCTCCTCGGCTTTCTTT. This gives the protein CASSAVLSGGSSAFF. The chain combines TRBV9 with TRBJ1-1, with TRBD1 identical over 8 bases. CDR1 is SGDLS, CDR2 YYNGEE, per germline. The CDR3 consists of 15 residues. Unmatched junction bases numbered 15, after V lost 3 bases and J lost 11 bases.

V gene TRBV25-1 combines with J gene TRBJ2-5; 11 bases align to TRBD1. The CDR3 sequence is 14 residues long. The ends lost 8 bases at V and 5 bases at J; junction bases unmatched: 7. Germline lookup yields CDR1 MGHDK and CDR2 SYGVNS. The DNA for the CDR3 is TGTGCCAGCGGCCGGGACAGGGGGAGGGAGACCCAGTACTTC. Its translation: CASGRDRGRETQYF.

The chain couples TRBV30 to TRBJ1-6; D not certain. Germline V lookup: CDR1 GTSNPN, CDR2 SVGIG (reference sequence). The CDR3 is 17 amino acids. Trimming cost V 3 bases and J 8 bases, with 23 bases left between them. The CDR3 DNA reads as TGTGCCTGGAGCGTACGGTCGGCGGGTCTCTGGTATTCACCCCTCCACTTT. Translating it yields CAWSVRSAGLWYSPLHF. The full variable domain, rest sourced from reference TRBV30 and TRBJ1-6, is SQTIHQWPATLVQPVGSPLSLECTVEGTSNPNLYWYRQAAGRGLQLLFYSVGIGQISSEVPQNLSASRPQDRQFILSSKKLLLSDSGFYLCAWSVRSAGLWYSPLHFGNGTRLTVT.

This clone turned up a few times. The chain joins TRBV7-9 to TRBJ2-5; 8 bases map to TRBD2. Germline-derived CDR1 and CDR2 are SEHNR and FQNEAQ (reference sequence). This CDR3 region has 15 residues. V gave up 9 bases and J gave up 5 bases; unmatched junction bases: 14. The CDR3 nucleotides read TGTGCCAGTTCTACGGGAGGGCCATTATGGGAGACCCAGTACTTC. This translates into CASSTGGPLWETQYF. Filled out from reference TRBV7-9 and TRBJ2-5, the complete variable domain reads DTGVSQNPRHKITKRGQNVTFRCDPISEHNRLYWYRQTLGQGPEFLTYFQNEAQLEKSRLLSDRFSAERPKGSFSTLEIQRTEQGDSAMYLCASSTGGPLWETQYFGPGTRLLVL.